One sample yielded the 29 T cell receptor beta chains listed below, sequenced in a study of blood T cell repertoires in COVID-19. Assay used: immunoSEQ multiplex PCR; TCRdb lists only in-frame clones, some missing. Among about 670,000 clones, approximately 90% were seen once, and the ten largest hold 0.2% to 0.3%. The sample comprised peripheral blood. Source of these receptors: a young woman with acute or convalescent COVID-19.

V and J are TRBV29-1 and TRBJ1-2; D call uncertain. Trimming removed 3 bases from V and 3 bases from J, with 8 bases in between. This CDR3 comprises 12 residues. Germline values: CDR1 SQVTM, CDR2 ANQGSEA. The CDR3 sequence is CSVDRLYYGYTF. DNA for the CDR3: TGCAGCGTTGACAGATTATACTATGGCTACACCTTC.

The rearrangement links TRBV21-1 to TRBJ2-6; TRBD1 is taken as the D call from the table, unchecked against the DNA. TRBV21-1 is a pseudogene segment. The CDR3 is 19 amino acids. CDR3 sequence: CASSTSRTALFSGANVLTF. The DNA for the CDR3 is TGTGCCAGCAGCACATCTCGGACAGCTCTCTTCTCTGGGGCCAACGTCCTGACTTTC.

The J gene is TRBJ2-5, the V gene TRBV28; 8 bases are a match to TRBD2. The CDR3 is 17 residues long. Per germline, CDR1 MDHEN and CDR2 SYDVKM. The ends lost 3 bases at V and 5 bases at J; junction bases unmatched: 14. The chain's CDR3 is CASSFALSGGLRETQYF. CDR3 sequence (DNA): TGTGCCAGCAGTTTCGCCCTCAGCGGGGGTTTACGGGAGACCCAGTACTTC.

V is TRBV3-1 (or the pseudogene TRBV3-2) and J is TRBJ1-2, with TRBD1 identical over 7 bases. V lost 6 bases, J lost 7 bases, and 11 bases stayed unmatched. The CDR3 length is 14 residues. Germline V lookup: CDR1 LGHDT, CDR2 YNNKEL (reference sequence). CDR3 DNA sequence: TGTGCCAGCAGGCCCAGGGGGTCTTGGGGTGGCTACACCTTC. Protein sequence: CASRPRGSWGGYTF.

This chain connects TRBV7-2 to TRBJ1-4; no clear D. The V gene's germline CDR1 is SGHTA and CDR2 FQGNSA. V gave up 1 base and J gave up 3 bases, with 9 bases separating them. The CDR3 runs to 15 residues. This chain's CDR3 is CASSLVGDSNEKLFF. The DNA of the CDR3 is TGTGCCAGCAGCTTAGTGGGAGACTCTAATGAAAAACTGTTTTTT.

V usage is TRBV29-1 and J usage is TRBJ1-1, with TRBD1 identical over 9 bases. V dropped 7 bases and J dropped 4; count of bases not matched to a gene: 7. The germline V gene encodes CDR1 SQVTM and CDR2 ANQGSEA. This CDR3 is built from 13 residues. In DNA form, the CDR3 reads TGCAGCGCCAGGGACAGGGAAGCCACTGAAGCTTTCTTT. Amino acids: CSARDREATEAFF.

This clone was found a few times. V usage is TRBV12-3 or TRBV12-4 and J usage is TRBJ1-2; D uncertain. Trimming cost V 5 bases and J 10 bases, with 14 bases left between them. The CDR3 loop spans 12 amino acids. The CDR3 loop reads CASSLAGGVYTF. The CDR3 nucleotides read TGTGCCAGCAGTCTCGCCGGAGGTGTCTACACCTTC.

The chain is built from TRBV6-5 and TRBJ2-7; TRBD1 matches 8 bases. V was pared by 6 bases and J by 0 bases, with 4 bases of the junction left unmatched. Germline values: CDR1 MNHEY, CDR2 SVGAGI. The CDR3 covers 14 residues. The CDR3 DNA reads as TGTGCCAGCAGAATGGACAGGGCCTCCTACGAGCAGTACTTC. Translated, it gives CASRMDRASYEQYF.

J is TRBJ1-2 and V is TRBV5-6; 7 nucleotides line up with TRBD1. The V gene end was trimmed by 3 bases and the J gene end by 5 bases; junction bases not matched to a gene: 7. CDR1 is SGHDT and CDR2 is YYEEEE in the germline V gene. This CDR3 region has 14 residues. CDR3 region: CASSWGTDKYGYTF. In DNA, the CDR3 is TGTGCCAGCAGCTGGGGGACAGACAAATATGGCTACACCTTC. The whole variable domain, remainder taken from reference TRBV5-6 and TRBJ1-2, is DAGVTQSPTHLIKTRGQQVTLRCSPKSGHDTVSWYQQALGQGPQFIFQYYEEEERQRGNFPDRFSGHQFPNYSSELNVNALLLGDSALYLCASSWGTDKYGYTFGSGTRLTVV.

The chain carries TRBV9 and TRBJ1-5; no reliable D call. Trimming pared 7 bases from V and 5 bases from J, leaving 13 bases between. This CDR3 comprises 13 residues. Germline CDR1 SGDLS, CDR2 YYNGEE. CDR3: CASSPSHDQPQHF. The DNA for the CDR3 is TGTGCCAGCTCACCTAGCCACGATCAGCCCCAGCATTTT.

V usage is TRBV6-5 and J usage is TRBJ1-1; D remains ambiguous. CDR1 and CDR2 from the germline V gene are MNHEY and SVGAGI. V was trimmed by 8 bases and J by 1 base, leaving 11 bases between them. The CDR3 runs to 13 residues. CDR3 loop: CASSDGRNTEAFF. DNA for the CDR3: TGTGCCAGCTCCGACGGGAGGAACACTGAAGCTTTCTTT.

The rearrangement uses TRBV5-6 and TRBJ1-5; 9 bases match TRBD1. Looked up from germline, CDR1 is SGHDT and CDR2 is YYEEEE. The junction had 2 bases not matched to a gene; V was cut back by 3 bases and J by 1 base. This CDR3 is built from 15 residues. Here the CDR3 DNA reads TGTGCCAGCAGCTGGACAGGGGCGAGCAATCAGCCCCAGCATTTT. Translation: CASSWTGASNQPQHF.

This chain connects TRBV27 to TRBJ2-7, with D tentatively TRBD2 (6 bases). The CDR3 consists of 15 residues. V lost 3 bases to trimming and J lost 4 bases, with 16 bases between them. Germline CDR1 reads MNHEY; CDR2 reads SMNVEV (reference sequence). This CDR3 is CASSFRSGVGYEQYF. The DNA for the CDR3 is TGTGCCAGCAGTTTCAGGTCGGGGGTGGGGTACGAGCAGTACTTC.

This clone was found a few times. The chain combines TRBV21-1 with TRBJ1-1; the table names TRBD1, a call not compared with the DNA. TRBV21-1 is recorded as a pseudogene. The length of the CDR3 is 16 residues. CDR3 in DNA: TGTGCCAGCAGCGACGGGACAGACACCATGAACACTGAAGCTTTCTTT. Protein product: CASSDGTDTMNTEAFF.

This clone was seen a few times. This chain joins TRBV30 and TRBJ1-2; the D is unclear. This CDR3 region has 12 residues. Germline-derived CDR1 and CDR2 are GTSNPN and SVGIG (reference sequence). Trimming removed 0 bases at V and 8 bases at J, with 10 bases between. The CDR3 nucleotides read TGTGCCTGGAGTGTTCGGGGTATCGGCTACACCTTC. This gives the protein CAWSVRGIGYTF.

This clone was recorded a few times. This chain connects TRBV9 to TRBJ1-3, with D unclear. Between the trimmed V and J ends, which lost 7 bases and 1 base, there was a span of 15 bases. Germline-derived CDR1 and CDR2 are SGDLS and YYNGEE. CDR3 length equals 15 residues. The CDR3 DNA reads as TGTGCCAGCTCCGAAGGAGGCGGGTCTGGAAACACCATATATTTT. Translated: CASSEGGGSGNTIYF.

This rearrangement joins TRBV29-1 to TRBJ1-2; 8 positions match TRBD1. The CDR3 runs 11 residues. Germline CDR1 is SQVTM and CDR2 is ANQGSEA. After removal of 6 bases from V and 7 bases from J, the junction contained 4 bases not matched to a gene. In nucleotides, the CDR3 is TGCAGCGTCCGGACAGGGTTTGGCTACACCTTC. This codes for CSVRTGFGYTF.

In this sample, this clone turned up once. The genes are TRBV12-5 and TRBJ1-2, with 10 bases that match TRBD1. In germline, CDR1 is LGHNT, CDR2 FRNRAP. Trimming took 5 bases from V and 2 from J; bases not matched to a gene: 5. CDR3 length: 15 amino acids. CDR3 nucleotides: TGTGCTAGTGGTCAGGACAGGGGGATAAACTATGGCTACACCTTC. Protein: CASGQDRGINYGYTF.

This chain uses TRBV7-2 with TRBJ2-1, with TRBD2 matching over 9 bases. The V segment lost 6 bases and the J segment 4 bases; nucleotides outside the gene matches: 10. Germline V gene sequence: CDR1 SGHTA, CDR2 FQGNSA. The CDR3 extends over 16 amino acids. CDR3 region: CASRPSGTSRYNEQFF. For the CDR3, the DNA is TGTGCCAGCAGACCCTCCGGGACTAGCAGATACAATGAGCAGTTCTTC.

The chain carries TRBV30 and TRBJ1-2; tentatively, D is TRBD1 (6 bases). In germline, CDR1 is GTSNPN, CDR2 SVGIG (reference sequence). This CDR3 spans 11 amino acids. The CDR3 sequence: CVVGTTPGYTF. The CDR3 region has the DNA TGTGTGGTGGGGACAACTCCCGGCTACACCTTC.

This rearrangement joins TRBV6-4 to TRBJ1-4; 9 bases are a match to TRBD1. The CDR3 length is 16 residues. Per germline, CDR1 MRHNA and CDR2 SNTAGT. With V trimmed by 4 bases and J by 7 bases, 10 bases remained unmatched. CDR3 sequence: CASSGLDRGVSEKLFF. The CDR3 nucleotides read TGTGCCAGCAGTGGCCTGGACAGGGGCGTTAGTGAAAAACTGTTTTTT.

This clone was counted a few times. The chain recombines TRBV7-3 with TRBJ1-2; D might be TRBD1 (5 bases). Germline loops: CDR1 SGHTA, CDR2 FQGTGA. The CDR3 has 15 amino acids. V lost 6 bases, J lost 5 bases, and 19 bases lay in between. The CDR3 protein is CASSLDGLKGYGYTF. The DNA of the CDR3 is TGTGCCAGCAGTCTAGACGGCTTAAAGGGGTATGGCTACACCTTC.

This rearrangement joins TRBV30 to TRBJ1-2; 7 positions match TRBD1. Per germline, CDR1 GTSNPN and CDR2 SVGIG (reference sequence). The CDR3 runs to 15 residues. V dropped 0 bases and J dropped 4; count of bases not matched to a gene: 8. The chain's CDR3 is CAWSVRGQGSYGYTF. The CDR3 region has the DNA TGTGCCTGGAGTGTTAGGGGGCAGGGGAGCTATGGCTACACCTTC.

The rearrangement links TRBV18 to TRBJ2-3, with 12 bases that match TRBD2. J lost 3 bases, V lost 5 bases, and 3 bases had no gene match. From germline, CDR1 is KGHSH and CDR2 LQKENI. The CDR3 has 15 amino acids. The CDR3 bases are TGTGCCAGCTCATTGACTAGCGGGGGTACAGATACGCAGTATTTT. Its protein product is CASSLTSGGTDTQYF.

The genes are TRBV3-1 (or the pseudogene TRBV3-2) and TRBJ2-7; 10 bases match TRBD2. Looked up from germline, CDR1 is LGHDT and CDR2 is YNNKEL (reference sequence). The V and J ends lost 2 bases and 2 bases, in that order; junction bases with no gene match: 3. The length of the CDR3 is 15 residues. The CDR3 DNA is TGTGCCAGCAGCCAACCGGGACTAGCGACCTACGAGCAGTACTTC. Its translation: CASSQPGLATYEQYF.

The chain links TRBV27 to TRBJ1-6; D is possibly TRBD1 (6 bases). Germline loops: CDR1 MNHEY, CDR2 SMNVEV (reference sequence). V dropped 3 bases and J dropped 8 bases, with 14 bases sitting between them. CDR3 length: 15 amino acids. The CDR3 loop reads CASSFRRGPDSPLHF. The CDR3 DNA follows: TGTGCCAGCAGTTTCCGCAGGGGACCCGATTCACCCCTCCACTTT.

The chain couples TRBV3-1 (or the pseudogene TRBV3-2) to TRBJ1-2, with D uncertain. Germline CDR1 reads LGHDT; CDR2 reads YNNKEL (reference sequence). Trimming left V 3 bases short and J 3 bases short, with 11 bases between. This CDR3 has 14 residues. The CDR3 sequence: CASSHQDTHYGYTF. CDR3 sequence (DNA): TGTGCCAGCAGCCACCAAGACACACACTATGGCTACACCTTC.

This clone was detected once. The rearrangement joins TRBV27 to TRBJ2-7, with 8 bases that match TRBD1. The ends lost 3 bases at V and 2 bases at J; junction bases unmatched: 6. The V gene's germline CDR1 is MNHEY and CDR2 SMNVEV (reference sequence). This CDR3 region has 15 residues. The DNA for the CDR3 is TGTGCCAGCAGTTTGCGGACAGGGATGCCCTACGAGCAGTACTTC. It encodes CASSLRTGMPYEQYF.

CDR3 bases: TGCGCCAGCAGCTATGGACAGGACACCGGGGAGCTGTTTTTT. Its translation: CASSYGQDTGELFF. The rearrangement links TRBV5-1 to TRBJ2-2; 7 nucleotides align to TRBD1. The CDR3 extends over 14 amino acids. Germline V gene data show CDR1 as SGHRS and CDR2 as YFSETQ. J gave up 3 bases and V 3 bases, and 2 bases lay outside the gene matches.